One sample yielded the 24 T cell receptor beta chains listed below, sequenced in a study of persistence of HIV-infected CD4 T cells. These receptors' antigens are unknown. Cells were stimulated with CMV-infected fibroblast lysates at 10 ug/mL. Memory cells lacking CD40L and CD69 with high CD45RO were sorted. Sequencing used immunoSEQ version 4 in survey mode. Here immunoSEQ multiplex PCR was the method, and the copy in TCRdb shows in-frame clones only, minus some. This sample has roughly 30,000 clones, with around 80% found just once. This sample comprised CD4+ T cells sorted from PBMCs after approximately 20-hour stimulation, obtained from a patient who received antiretroviral therapy. These receptor sequences come from an adult woman with HIV who was CMV-seropositive.

The chain joins TRBV19 to TRBJ1-5; D gene ambiguous. Germline lookup yields CDR1 LNHDA and CDR2 SQIVND (reference sequence). Trimming cost V 10 bases and J 4 bases, with 23 bases left between them. This CDR3 has 16 amino acids. This CDR3 reads CATNPRIQASNQPQHF. The CDR3 nucleotides are TGTGCCACAAACCCCCGAATCCAGGCGTCTAATCAGCCCCAGCATTTT. The variable domain in full, with the rest retrieved from reference TRBV19 and TRBJ1-5, is DGGITQSPKYLFRKEGQNVTLSCEQNLNHDAMYWYRQDPGQGLRLIYYSQIVNDFQKGDIAEGYSVSREKKESFPLTVTSAQKNPTAFYLCATNPRIQASNQPQHFGDGTRLSIL.

This sequence joins TRBV9 and TRBJ2-1; 8 bases agree with TRBD1. The CDR3 extends over 14 amino acids. With 2 bases clipped from V and 12 bases from J, the junction kept 10 bases outside the gene matches. Germline CDR1 SGDLS, CDR2 YYNGEE. The CDR3 protein is CASSVRQGAWVQFF. In DNA, the CDR3 is TGTGCCAGCAGCGTTAGGCAGGGGGCTTGGGTGCAGTTCTTC.

CDR3 sequence: CSARREGRQFF. In DNA form, the CDR3 reads TGCAGTGCTAGGCGAGAGGGGCGGCAGTTCTTC. The chain has TRBV20-1 and TRBJ2-1; the D call may be TRBD1 or TRBD2 (5 bases each). Germline CDR1 DFQATT, CDR2 SNEGSKA (reference sequence). Trimming shortened V by 3 bases and J by 12 bases, and 12 bases separated the two germline ends. The CDR3 runs 11 residues.

This chain connects TRBV9 to TRBJ1-2; D unresolved. Per germline, CDR1 SGDLS and CDR2 YYNGEE. The CDR3 has 13 amino acids. The V end was cut by 0 bases, the J end by 4 bases, with 7 bases between. Written as DNA, the CDR3 is TGTGCCAGCAGCGTAGGCCAGCCCTATGGCTACACCTTC. This gives the protein CASSVGQPYGYTF.

The chain joins TRBV6-6 to TRBJ2-5; 8 nucleotides match TRBD1. The CDR3 is made up of 14 amino acids. The V gene's germline CDR1 is MNHNY and CDR2 SVGAGI (reference sequence). After removal of 5 bases from V and 4 bases from J, the junction contained 6 bases not matched to a gene. The CDR3: CASSPGQVGETQYF. The CDR3 bases are TGTGCCAGCAGTCCGGGACAGGTGGGAGAGACCCAGTACTTC.

This clone showed up just a few times. The V gene is TRBV6-5, the J gene TRBJ2-2; D is unresolved. The CDR3 totals 12 residues. The ends were cut back, 8 bases at V and 8 bases at J, with 12 bases in the middle. CDR1 is MNHEY, CDR2 SVGAGI, per germline. CDR3 sequence (DNA): TGTGCCAGCCTATCCCGAGGAGGGGAGCTGTTTTTT. As protein: CASLSRGGELFF.

The CDR3 DNA is TGTGCCAGCAGTGTAGGGCCAAACACAGATACGCAGTATTTT. Residues: CASSVGPNTDTQYF. The V and J genes are TRBV6-4 and TRBJ2-3; D gene unclear. The ends were cut back, 4 bases at V and 2 bases at J, with 10 bases in the middle. The CDR3 length is 14 residues. From germline, CDR1 is MRHNA and CDR2 SNTAGT.

This chain uses TRBV6-5 with TRBJ1-1; weak D call: TRBD1 (6 bases). The germline V and J ends were trimmed by 5 bases and 8 bases, with 18 bases remaining between them. Per germline, CDR1 MNHEY and CDR2 SVGAGI. The length of the CDR3 is 14 residues. CDR3 DNA sequence: TGTGCCAGCAGTCTCAAAAGGGGGGGAATGGAAGCTTTCTTT. It is translated as CASSLKRGGMEAFF.

V usage is TRBV18 and J usage is TRBJ1-1, with D maybe TRBD1 (6 bases). V was cut by 1 base and J by 3 bases, with 12 bases left in between. Germline V lookup: CDR1 KGHSH, CDR2 LQKENI. This CDR3 has 15 amino acids. CDR3 nucleotide sequence: TGTGCCAGCTCACCACAGGGGGTCGGGTACACTGAAGCTTTCTTT. As protein: CASSPQGVGYTEAFF.

The chain combines TRBV7-3 with TRBJ2-5, with D possibly TRBD1 on 5 matching bases. The CDR3 extends over 13 amino acids. Germline loops: CDR1 SGHTA, CDR2 FQGTGA. Deletions cut 5 bases from V and 7 bases from J, with 14 bases between. This CDR3 is CASSPGQGVTQYF. CDR3 sequence (DNA): TGTGCCAGCAGCCCGGGCCAGGGCGTGACCCAGTACTTC.

J is TRBJ1-2 and V is TRBV18; D is possibly TRBD1 (5 bases). This CDR3 has 14 amino acids. With 4 bases removed from V and 4 bases from J, the gap between germline ends came to 13 bases. The germline gives CDR1 KGHSH, CDR2 LQKENI. The CDR3 protein is CASSRGDVAYGYTF. CDR3 DNA sequence: TGTGCCAGCTCACGAGGGGACGTTGCCTATGGCTACACCTTC.

This rearrangement joins TRBV15 to TRBJ1-5, with D possibly being TRBD1 (6 bases). Trimming removed 6 bases at V and 0 bases at J, with 24 bases between. Germline CDR1 is LNHNV and CDR2 is YYDKDF (reference sequence). This CDR3 contains 19 residues. The CDR3 protein is CATRDDRLDRQYSNQPQHF. The DNA of the CDR3 is TGTGCCACCAGAGACGATCGTCTGGACAGACAATATAGCAATCAGCCCCAGCATTTT. The full variable domain, in which reference TRBV15 and TRBJ1-5 provide the parts outside the CDR3, is DAMVIQNPRYQVTQFGKPVTLSCSQTLNHNVMYWYQQKSSQAPKLLFHYYDKDFNNEADTPDNFQSRRPNTSFCFLDIRSPGLGDTAMYLCATRDDRLDRQYSNQPQHFGDGTRLSIL.

The chain recombines TRBV5-4 with TRBJ1-5; D possibly corresponds to TRBD1 (6 bases). Germline V gene lookup returns CDR1 SGHNT and CDR2 YYREEE (reference sequence). CDR3 length: 16 amino acids. V shed 3 bases and J shed 2 bases, with 15 bases lying between them. Here the CDR3 reads CASSCPTGCGNQPQHF. CDR3 coding DNA: TGTGCCAGCAGCTGCCCAACAGGGTGTGGCAATCAGCCCCAGCATTTT.

V is TRBV4-1 and J is TRBJ2-5; TRBD2 matches 12 bases. The CDR3 has 18 residues. Germline CDR1 reads MGHRA; CDR2 reads YSYEKL. The junction had 10 bases not matched to a gene; V was cut back by 1 base and J by 4 bases. The CDR3 sequence is CASSQGVVGLAGIETQYF. The CDR3 DNA follows: TGCGCCAGCAGCCAAGGGGTGGTGGGACTAGCGGGTATAGAGACCCAGTACTTC.

CDR3 region: CASRPEGGAGELFF. CDR3 DNA: TGTGCCAGCAGACCCGAGGGGGGAGCCGGGGAGCTGTTTTTT. The rearrangement joins TRBV7-2 to TRBJ2-2, with D perhaps given as TRBD1 or TRBD2 (6 bases each). Germline V gives CDR1 SGHTA, CDR2 FQGNSA. V was clipped by 6 bases and J by 6 bases, with 14 bases between them. The CDR3 extends over 14 amino acids.

The V and J genes are TRBV5-1 and TRBJ1-1; D remains ambiguous. V lost 3 bases and J lost 1, with 13 bases in between. The CDR3 contains 15 residues. Looked up from germline, CDR1 is SGHRS and CDR2 is YFSETQ. CDR3 sequence: CASSSGMGSNTEAFF. The CDR3, as DNA: TGCGCCAGCAGCTCGGGGATGGGGTCGAACACTGAAGCTTTCTTT. The full variable domain, in which reference TRBV5-1 and TRBJ1-1 provide the parts outside the CDR3, is KAGVTQTPRYLIKTRGQQVTLSCSPISGHRSVSWYQQTPGQGLQFLFEYFSETQRNKGNFPGRFSGRQFSNSRSEMNVSTLELGDSALYLCASSSGMGSNTEAFFGQGTRLTVV.

V gene TRBV5-4 combines with J gene TRBJ1-1, with D possibly TRBD1 on 6 matching bases. The V gene lost 6 bases and the J gene lost 7 bases, with 16 bases spanning the gap. The germline gives CDR1 SGHNT, CDR2 YYREEE (reference sequence). The CDR3 runs to 13 residues. The CDR3 reads CASTTDRNHEAFF. The DNA of the CDR3 is TGTGCCAGCACCACCGACAGGAACCATGAAGCTTTCTTT. Variable domain in full (rest from reference TRBV5-4 and TRBJ1-1): ETGVTQSPTHLIKTRGQQVTLRCSSQSGHNTVSWYQQALGQGPQFIFQYYREEENGRGNFPPRFSGLQFPNYSSELNVNALELDDSALYLCASTTDRNHEAFFGQGTRLTVV.

This chain connects TRBV5-1 to TRBJ2-1; weak D call: TRBD1 (8 bases). The germline gives CDR1 SGHRS, CDR2 YFSETQ. Trimming removed 4 bases from V and 7 bases from J, with 15 bases in between. This CDR3 has 14 residues. CDR3 sequence (DNA): TGCGCCAGCAGCATGGACAGGGAGGGGAATGAGCAGTTCTTC. It yields the protein CASSMDREGNEQFF.

This clone was seen only a few times. V and J are TRBV16 and TRBJ1-2, with 7 bases lining up with TRBD1. With 4 bases clipped from V and 8 bases from J, the junction kept 10 bases outside the gene matches. This CDR3 comprises 14 residues. Germline values: CDR1 KGHSY, CDR2 FQNENV. CDR3 in DNA: TGTGCCAGCAGCCCACCTTGGACAGGAAGGGGCTACACCTTC. Protein: CASSPPWTGRGYTF.

CDR3 DNA sequence: TGTGCCAGCAGCCCCGGGACAGGGGGCACCGGGGAGCTGTTTTTT. This encodes CASSPGTGGTGELFF. The chain joins TRBV6-4 to TRBJ2-2; TRBD1 matches at 11 bases. The germline CDR1 and CDR2 sequences are MRHNA and SNTAGT. V gave up 6 bases and J gave up 4 bases; unmatched junction bases: 4. The CDR3 extends over 15 amino acids.

The chain combines TRBV30 with TRBJ2-7, with D possibly TRBD2 on 5 matching bases. The CDR3 consists of 12 residues. From germline, CDR1 is GTSNPN and CDR2 SVGIG (reference sequence). Trimming cost V 3 bases and J 1 base, with 7 bases left between them. The CDR3 DNA reads as TGTGCCTGGAGACGGGGATCCTACGAGCAGTACTTC. Translation: CAWRRGSYEQYF. Combining the CDR3 with reference TRBV30 and TRBJ2-7 gives the whole variable domain SQTIHQWPATLVQPVGSPLSLECTVEGTSNPNLYWYRQAAGRGLQLLFYSVGIGQISSEVPQNLSASRPQDRQFILSSKKLLLSDSGFYLCAWRRGSYEQYFGPGTRLTVT.

V gene TRBV10-3 combines with J gene TRBJ2-2; 8 bases align to TRBD2. V lost 2 bases, J lost 4 bases, and 9 bases stayed unmatched. This CDR3 has 17 amino acids. The germline V gene has CDR1 ENHRY and CDR2 SYGVKD. In nucleotides, the CDR3 is TGTGCCATCAGTGAGAGAGGGCTAGCGGGTCCCACCGGGGAGCTGTTTTTT. Amino acid sequence: CAISERGLAGPTGELFF.

The chain employs TRBV11-2 and TRBJ2-3; D tentatively fits TRBD1 or TRBD2 (5 bases each). This CDR3 is 13 amino acids long. The V gene's germline CDR1 is SGHAT and CDR2 FQNNGV. V lost 5 bases and J 14 bases, leaving 20 bases between the germline ends. The CDR3 spells CASSPRGATGRYF. The CDR3 DNA sequence: TGTGCCAGCAGCCCCCGAGGGGCCACAGGAAGGTATTTT.

The chain is built from TRBV6-5 and TRBJ2-7; either TRBD1 or TRBD2 may supply D (6 bases each). Germline assignment: CDR1 MNHEY and CDR2 SVGAGI. The length of the CDR3 is 13 residues. Trimming took 6 bases from V and 3 from J, leaving 12 bases between them. The CDR3 region is CASRQGGYYEQYF. The CDR3 nucleotides are TGTGCCAGCAGACAGGGAGGCTACTACGAGCAGTACTTC.